Below are 30 T cell receptor beta chains sequenced from a single sample in a study of T cell responses to AZD1222 COVID-19 vaccine. Clones were sequenced by immunoSEQ multiplex PCR, and TCRdb holds only the in-frame ones, with some missing. The repertoire holds 100,000 to 150,000 clones, with around 87% as singletons. The sample in question was peripheral blood, obtained on day 0 of AZD1222 vaccination. Receptors were obtained from an adult in good health.

For the CDR3, the DNA is TGCGCCAGCAGCTTGGTTTCCACGGGAAATTCACCCCTCCACTTT. This gives the protein CASSLVSTGNSPLHF. V is TRBV5-1 and J is TRBJ1-6; D is unresolved. Germline V gives CDR1 SGHRS, CDR2 YFSETQ. Trimming stripped 0 bases from V and 7 bases from J, with 11 bases between. This CDR3 contains 15 residues.

This clone is a singleton in its sample. J is TRBJ2-3 and V is TRBV15; D might be TRBD1 (5 bases). Germline CDR1 and CDR2: LNHNV and YYDKDF (reference sequence). This CDR3 spans 19 amino acids. Trimming stripped 2 bases from V and 3 bases from J, with 24 bases between. DNA of the CDR3: TGTGCCACCAGCAGACACCCCCCGAGGCAGGGCCTCCCTACAGATACGCAGTATTTT. As protein: CATSRHPPRQGLPTDTQYF.

The J gene is TRBJ2-7, the V gene TRBV11-1; perhaps D is TRBD1 or TRBD2 (5 bases each). Trimming took off 5 bases at V and 7 bases at J, with 15 bases between the two ends. Germline V gene sequence: CDR1 SGHAT, CDR2 FQDESV (reference sequence). The CDR3 contains 13 residues. CDR3 DNA: TGTGCCAGCAGCCATTGGGACCAGACTGAGCAGTACTTC. It codes for CASSHWDQTEQYF. The entire variable domain, with the rest obtained from reference TRBV11-1 and TRBJ2-7, is as follows: EAEVAQSPRYKITEKSQAVAFWCDPISGHATLYWYRQILGQGPELLVQFQDESVVDDSQLPKDRFSAERLKGVDSTLKIQPAELGDSAMYLCASSHWDQTEQYFGPGTRLTVT.

The rearrangement joins TRBV4-1 to TRBJ1-1; D uncertain. This CDR3 contains 13 residues. Germline-derived CDR1 and CDR2 are MGHRA and YSYEKL. V lost 7 bases and J lost 0, with 9 bases in between. DNA of the CDR3: TGCGCCAGCATGAATCGCCTGAACACTGAAGCTTTCTTT. This translates into CASMNRLNTEAFF.

This sequence joins TRBV24-1 and TRBJ2-7, with 7 bases that match TRBD2. Germline CDR1 is KGHDR and CDR2 is SFDVKD. The CDR3 is 16 amino acids. The J segment lost 3 bases and the V segment lost 3 bases, leaving 10 bases of the junction unmatched. CDR3 loop: CATSDASGGSVYEQYF. The CDR3 nucleotides are TGTGCCACCAGTGATGCCTCGGGAGGCTCCGTCTACGAGCAGTACTTC.

The CDR3 nucleotides read TGTGCCAGCAGTTTAAACATGAACACTGAAGCTTTCTTT. It codes for CASSLNMNTEAFF. The rearrangement uses TRBV28 and TRBJ1-1; D is unresolved. V was cut by 2 bases and J by 0 bases, with 4 bases left in between. CDR3 size: 13 residues. Per the germline V gene, CDR1 is MDHEN and CDR2 is SYDVKM.

In its sample, this clone was seen a few times. A junction end diverges from the germline sequence, so it may reflect a read error. This sequence joins TRBV5-1 and TRBJ2-7, with TRBD2 as a possible D gene (6 bases). The CDR3 spans 15 residues. Germline CDR1 and CDR2: SGHRS and YFSETQ. The CDR3 spells CASSLFGGGSSEQYF. As DNA, the CDR3 is TGCGCCAGCAGCTTGTTTGGTGGAGGGTCCTCCGAGCAGTACTTC. The variable domain in full, completed from reference TRBV5-1 and TRBJ2-7, reads KAGVTQTPRYLIKTRGQQVTLSCSPISGHRSVSWYQQTPGQGLQFLFEYFSETQRNKGNFPGRFSGRQFSNSRSEMNVSTLELGDSALYLCASSLFGGGSSEQYFGPGTRLTVT.

The V gene is TRBV5-1, the J gene TRBJ2-7; D perhaps matches TRBD2 (7 bases). The CDR3 is made up of 14 amino acids. Germline CDR1 reads SGHRS; CDR2 reads YFSETQ. V lost 2 bases, J lost 4 bases, and 13 bases lay in between. The DNA of the CDR3 is TGCGCCAGCAGCTTCAAGGGGGGGGAATACGAGCAGTACTTC. It is translated as CASSFKGGEYEQYF.

The chain employs TRBV5-1 and TRBJ2-1, with TRBD2 matching over 9 bases. V dropped 3 bases and J dropped 12; count of bases not matched to a gene: 16. Germline-derived CDR1 and CDR2 are SGHRS and YFSETQ. This CDR3 spans 16 amino acids. This CDR3 reads CASSSELSSGDGGQFF. The DNA for the CDR3 is TGCGCCAGCAGCTCCGAGTTGTCTAGCGGGGATGGCGGGCAGTTCTTC. The entire variable domain, with the rest obtained from reference TRBV5-1 and TRBJ2-1, is as follows: KAGVTQTPRYLIKTRGQQVTLSCSPISGHRSVSWYQQTPGQGLQFLFEYFSETQRNKGNFPGRFSGRQFSNSRSEMNVSTLELGDSALYLCASSSELSSGDGGQFFGPGTRLTVL.

The gene calls are TRBV18 and TRBJ1-1; possibly TRBD1 for D (5 bases). From germline, CDR1 is KGHSH and CDR2 LQKENI. The CDR3 has 14 residues. The germline V and J ends were trimmed by 6 bases and 0 bases, with 11 bases remaining between them. CDR3: CASSLQGVNTEAFF. The CDR3 region has the DNA TGTGCCAGCTCCCTTCAAGGGGTGAACACTGAAGCTTTCTTT.

The rearrangement links TRBV7-2 to TRBJ1-1, with D perhaps matching TRBD1 (6 bases). The germline V gene has CDR1 SGHTA and CDR2 FQGNSA. Trimming took off 10 bases at V and 3 bases at J, with 18 bases between the two ends. The CDR3 loop spans 14 amino acids. CDR3 loop: CANQARGPDTEAFF. The CDR3 bases are TGTGCCAACCAAGCCAGGGGCCCAGACACTGAAGCTTTCTTT. Combining the CDR3 with reference TRBV7-2 and TRBJ1-1 gives the whole variable domain GAGVSQSPSNKVTEKGKDVELRCDPISGHTALYWYRQSLGQGLEFLIYFQGNSAPDKSGLPSDRFSAERTGGSVSTLTIQRTQQEDSAVYLCANQARGPDTEAFFGQGTRLTVV.

This clone appeared once. The chain recombines TRBV19 with TRBJ2-2; the match to TRBD2 covers 10 bases. The germline V gene encodes CDR1 LNHDA and CDR2 SQIVND (reference sequence). Trimming removed 8 bases from V and 6 bases from J; junction bases left unmatched: 9. The CDR3 sequence is 15 residues long. CDR3 DNA sequence: TGTGCCAGTGATCCGGGACTAGCGATAGCCGGGGAGCTGTTTTTT. It codes for CASDPGLAIAGELFF.

The V call is TRBV19, the J call TRBJ1-5; a weak D match, TRBD1 (5 bases). CDR1 and CDR2 from the germline V gene are LNHDA and SQIVND (reference sequence). V was cut by 5 bases and J by 4 bases, with 15 bases left in between. This CDR3 has 15 residues. As DNA, the CDR3 is TGTGCCAGTAGTGGGGGGGTGGAGGGGAATCAGCCCCAGCATTTT. Translated, it gives CASSGGVEGNQPQHF.

Comment on this clone: Distinct nucleotide sequences in the sample also encode this CDR3. The chain joins TRBV9 to TRBJ2-7; TRBD1 or TRBD2 may be the D gene (5 bases each). Trimming cost V 0 bases and J 2 bases, with 9 bases left between them. This CDR3 has 14 residues. Per germline, CDR1 SGDLS and CDR2 YYNGEE. The CDR3 region has the DNA TGTGCCAGCAGCGTAGTCGGGGACGCCTACGAGCAGTACTTC. It translates to CASSVVGDAYEQYF.

The chain employs TRBV15 and TRBJ2-3; 12 nucleotides line up with TRBD2. This CDR3 spans 16 amino acids. The germline V gene encodes CDR1 LNHNV and CDR2 YYDKDF (reference sequence). V trimming: 2 bases; J trimming: 4 bases; junction bases outside the gene matches: 4. The CDR3 DNA reads as TGTGCCACCAGCAGATGGACTAGCGGGAACCCAGATACGCAGTATTTT. It translates to CATSRWTSGNPDTQYF.

This clone was detected a few times. This chain connects TRBV11-2 to TRBJ1-2, with D unclear. The V gene lost 3 bases and the J gene lost 4 bases, with 15 bases spanning the gap. Germline CDR1 SGHAT, CDR2 FQNNGV. The CDR3 has 15 residues. CDR3 in amino acids: CASSFRPGWAYGYTF. For the CDR3, the DNA is TGTGCCAGCAGCTTCCGACCCGGGTGGGCCTATGGCTACACCTTC.

The V call is TRBV18, the J call TRBJ2-2; TRBD1 might be the D (6 bases). The CDR3 extends over 16 amino acids. The V and J ends lost 4 bases and 4 bases respectively, with 16 bases between them. Germline V gene sequence: CDR1 KGHSH, CDR2 LQKENI. CDR3 loop: CASSRDAGVPTGELFF. The CDR3 coding sequence is TGTGCCAGCTCACGCGATGCAGGGGTACCCACCGGGGAGCTGTTTTTT.

This chain connects TRBV19 to TRBJ1-6, with 7 bases matching TRBD1. The V gene's germline CDR1 is LNHDA and CDR2 SQIVND (reference sequence). Unmatched junction bases numbered 3, after V lost 2 bases and J lost 5 bases. This CDR3 comprises 15 residues. The CDR3 DNA sequence: TGTGCCAGTAGTATAAACAGGGGCAATAATTCACCCCTCCACTTT. Its translation is CASSINRGNNSPLHF. The full variable domain, its missing parts supplied by reference TRBV19 and TRBJ1-6, is DGGITQSPKYLFRKEGQNVTLSCEQNLNHDAMYWYRQDPGQGLRLIYYSQIVNDFQKGDIAEGYSVSREKKESFPLTVTSAQKNPTAFYLCASSINRGNNSPLHFGNGTRLTVT.

The chain recombines TRBV18 with TRBJ1-2; D gene uncertain. The germline V gene encodes CDR1 KGHSH and CDR2 LQKENI. The length of the CDR3 is 12 residues. The V end was cut by 3 bases, the J end by 2 bases, with 4 bases between. The CDR3 nucleotides are TGTGCCAGCTCACCGGAAAACTATGGCTACACCTTC. Encoded protein: CASSPENYGYTF.

This clone has a handful of counts. J is TRBJ1-2 and V is TRBV27; TRBD1 matches at 10 bases. Per germline, CDR1 MNHEY and CDR2 SMNVEV (reference sequence). CDR3 length: 14 residues. The junction had 9 bases not matched to a gene; V was cut back by 6 bases and J by 8 bases. CDR3 nucleotides: TGTGCCAGCAGCTCGGGACAGGGGTCAGGAGGCTACACCTTC. It codes for CASSSGQGSGGYTF.

This chain connects TRBV11-2 to TRBJ1-3; D is unresolved. This CDR3 comprises 11 residues. Deletions cut 5 bases from V and 2 bases from J, with 1 base between. Germline V gene data show CDR1 as SGHAT and CDR2 as FQNNGV. The CDR3 DNA sequence: TGTGCCAGCAGCCCTGGAAACACCATATATTTT. This translates into CASSPGNTIYF.

The chain uses TRBV19 and TRBJ1-5; unclear D gene. The germline gives CDR1 LNHDA, CDR2 SQIVND (reference sequence). V lost 2 bases, J lost 2 bases, and 10 bases lay in between. CDR3 length: 15 amino acids. The CDR3 DNA sequence: TGTGCCAGTAGTATATTTCTCTTGGGCAATCAGCCCCAGCATTTT. As protein: CASSIFLLGNQPQHF.

The chain recombines TRBV10-3 with TRBJ1-6, with D unclear. CDR1 and CDR2 (germline): ENHRY, SYGVKD. The CDR3 has 16 amino acids. V shed 6 bases and J shed 4 bases, with 16 bases lying between them. Here the CDR3 DNA reads TGTGCCATCAGGGGAGGCGGTAGGCTTTATAATTCACCCCTCCACTTT. Translated: CAIRGGGRLYNSPLHF.

V gene TRBV7-9 combines with J gene TRBJ2-7; D is undetermined. Trimming cost V 5 bases and J 6 bases, with 11 bases left between them. There are 12 residues in the CDR3. Germline V lookup: CDR1 SEHNR, CDR2 FQNEAQ (reference sequence). The CDR3 is CASSPQSFEQYF. CDR3 in DNA: TGTGCCAGCAGCCCGCAGAGCTTCGAGCAGTACTTC.

The chain has TRBV30 and TRBJ1-2; the D is unclear. This CDR3 is 13 amino acids long. Trimming took off 1 base at V and 8 bases at J, with 14 bases between the two ends. CDR1 and CDR2 (germline): GTSNPN, SVGIG (reference sequence). This CDR3 is CAWSESGYDGYTF. The CDR3, as DNA: TGTGCCTGGAGTGAGTCGGGGTACGACGGCTACACCTTC.

V is TRBV24-1 and J is TRBJ1-4; D not resolved. The CDR3 spans 12 residues. V was shortened by 6 bases and J by 6 bases, with 7 bases between the two germline ends. Per the germline V gene, CDR1 is KGHDR and CDR2 is SFDVKD. CDR3 amino acids: CATSKDDEKLFF. CDR3 nucleotides: TGTGCCACCAGTAAGGACGATGAAAAACTGTTTTTT.

V usage is TRBV5-4 and J usage is TRBJ2-7; maybe TRBD2 (5 bases). CDR1 and CDR2 (germline): SGHNT, YYREEE (reference sequence). The germline V and J ends were trimmed by 4 bases and 0 bases, with 8 bases remaining between them. This CDR3 is 13 amino acids long. CDR3 DNA: TGTGCCAGCAGCGGCCGGGGCTCCTACGAGCAGTACTTC. Translation: CASSGRGSYEQYF.

The rearrangement uses TRBV19 and TRBJ2-1; 12 nucleotides agree with TRBD2. Germline trimming cut 9 bases from V and 3 bases from J; bases unmatched to any gene: 15. Germline values: CDR1 LNHDA, CDR2 SQIVND (reference sequence). The length of the CDR3 is 18 residues. CDR3 sequence reads: CASHAQGTSGWNYNEQFF. CDR3 DNA: TGTGCCAGCCACGCGCAGGGGACTAGCGGGTGGAACTACAATGAGCAGTTCTTC.

The J gene is TRBJ2-7, the V gene TRBV11-2, with D maybe TRBD1 (5 bases). CDR1 is SGHAT and CDR2 is FQNNGV in the germline V gene. The CDR3 has 14 amino acids. Trimming stripped 1 base from V and 1 base from J, with 8 bases between. The CDR3 reads CASSLADRSYEQYF. The CDR3 DNA follows: TGTGCCAGCAGCTTAGCTGACAGATCCTACGAGCAGTACTTC.

The chain carries TRBV7-9 and TRBJ2-1, with TRBD1 identical over 9 bases. V shed 5 bases, J shed 2 bases, and the junction held 4 bases outside the gene matches. Germline lookup yields CDR1 SEHNR and CDR2 FQNEAQ (reference sequence). CDR3 size: 15 residues. The CDR3 DNA follows: TGTGCCAGCAGCACCGGACAGGGGACCTACAATGAGCAGTTCTTC. This encodes CASSTGQGTYNEQFF.